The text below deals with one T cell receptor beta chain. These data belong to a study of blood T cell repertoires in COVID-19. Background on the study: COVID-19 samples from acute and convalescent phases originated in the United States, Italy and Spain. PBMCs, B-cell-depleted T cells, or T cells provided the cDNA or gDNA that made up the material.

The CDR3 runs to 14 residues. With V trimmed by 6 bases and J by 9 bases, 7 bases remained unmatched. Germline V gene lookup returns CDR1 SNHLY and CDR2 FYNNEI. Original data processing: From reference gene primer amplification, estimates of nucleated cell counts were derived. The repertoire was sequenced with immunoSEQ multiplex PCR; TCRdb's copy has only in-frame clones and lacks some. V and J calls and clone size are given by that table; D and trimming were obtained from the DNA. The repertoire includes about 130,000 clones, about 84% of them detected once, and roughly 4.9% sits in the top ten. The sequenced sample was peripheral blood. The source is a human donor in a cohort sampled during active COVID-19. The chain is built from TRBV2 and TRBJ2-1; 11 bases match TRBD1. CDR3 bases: TGTGCCAGCAGCCGGGACAGGGGGTCCGGTGAGCAGTTCTTC. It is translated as CASSRDRGSGEQFF.